This T cell receptor (beta chain) was sequenced for a study of T cell responses to AZD1222 COVID-19 vaccine. V was trimmed by 2 bases and J by 4 bases, leaving 14 bases between them. The length of the CDR3 is 16 residues. Germline V CDR1 and CDR2: MNHEY, SVGAGI. Study-level points and caveats: At study baseline, merely several AZD1222 recipients were seropositive.

Some clones are missing from TCRdb's copy, which holds only in-frame ones; the method was immunoSEQ multiplex PCR. The profile shows 200,000 or so clones, 70% to 90% of them singletons. A remark on this clone: Its antigen is not known.

The sample in question was peripheral blood, obtained on day 0 of AZD1222 vaccination. The origin of this receptor is an adult in good health. The gene calls are TRBV6-5 and TRBJ2-2, with a weak D call TRBD2 (7 bases). The CDR3 DNA follows: TGTGCCAGCAGTTACAACGGGGGGCTGAGCACCGGGGAGCTGTTTTTT. The encoded protein is CASSYNGGLSTGELFF.